This TCR beta chain was retrieved from a study of T cell responses to AZD1222 COVID-19 vaccine. The study, taken as a whole, reports: It was only a handful of AZD1222 recipients who were seropositive at baseline.

A note on this clone: Its antigen is unknown.

Only in-frame clones appear in the TCRdb table, and some are missing; sequencing was by immunoSEQ multiplex PCR. The sample holds some 150,000 clones, 70% to 90% seen once. V lost 2 bases and J 3 bases, leaving 11 bases between the germline ends. From germline, CDR1 is SGHTA and CDR2 FQGNSA. This CDR3 region has 15 residues. Sequences were derived from peripheral blood, sampled 28 days after the second dose of the MenACWY control vaccine. V gene TRBV7-2 combines with J gene TRBJ1-5; D perhaps matches TRBD1 (5 bases). The receptor was derived from an adult who received the MenACWY meningococcal vaccine as a control. CDR3 DNA: TGTGCCAGCAGCTTATCGGGGGGAGACAATCAGCCCCAGCATTTT. Amino acid sequence: CASSLSGGDNQPQHF.